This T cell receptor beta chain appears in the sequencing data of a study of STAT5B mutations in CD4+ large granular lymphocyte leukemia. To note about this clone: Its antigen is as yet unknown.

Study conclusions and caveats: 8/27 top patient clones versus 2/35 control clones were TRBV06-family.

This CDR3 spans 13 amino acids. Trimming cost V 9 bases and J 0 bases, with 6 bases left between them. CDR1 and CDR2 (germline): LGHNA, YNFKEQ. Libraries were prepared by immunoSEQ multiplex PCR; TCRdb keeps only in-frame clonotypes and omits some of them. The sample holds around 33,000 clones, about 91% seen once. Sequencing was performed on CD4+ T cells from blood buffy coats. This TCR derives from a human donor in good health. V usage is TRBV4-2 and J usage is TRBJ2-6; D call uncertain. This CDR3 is CASGVSGANVLTF. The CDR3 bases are TGTGCCAGTGGGGTCTCTGGGGCCAACGTCCTGACTTTC.